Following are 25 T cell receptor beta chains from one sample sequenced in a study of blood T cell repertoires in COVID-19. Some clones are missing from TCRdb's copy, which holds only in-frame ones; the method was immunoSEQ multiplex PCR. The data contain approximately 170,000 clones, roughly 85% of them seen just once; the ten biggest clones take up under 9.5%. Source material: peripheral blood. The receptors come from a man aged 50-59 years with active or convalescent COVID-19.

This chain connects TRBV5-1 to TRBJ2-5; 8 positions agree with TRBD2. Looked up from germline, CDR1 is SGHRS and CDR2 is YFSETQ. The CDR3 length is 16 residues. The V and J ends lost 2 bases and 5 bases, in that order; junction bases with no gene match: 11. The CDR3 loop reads CASSLELADVWETQYF. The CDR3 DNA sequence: TGCGCCAGCAGCTTAGAACTAGCGGACGTTTGGGAGACCCAGTACTTC.

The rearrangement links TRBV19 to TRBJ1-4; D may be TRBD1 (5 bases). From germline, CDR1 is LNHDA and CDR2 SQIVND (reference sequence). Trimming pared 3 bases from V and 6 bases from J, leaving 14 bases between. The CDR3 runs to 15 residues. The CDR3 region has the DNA TGTGCCAGTAGTATTTGGACACTGGGTGATGAAAAACTGTTTTTT. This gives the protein CASSIWTLGDEKLFF.

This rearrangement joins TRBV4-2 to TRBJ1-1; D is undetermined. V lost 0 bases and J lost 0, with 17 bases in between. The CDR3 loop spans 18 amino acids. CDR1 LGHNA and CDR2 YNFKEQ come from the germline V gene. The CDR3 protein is CASSQEVLSATMNTEAFF. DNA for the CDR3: TGTGCCAGCAGCCAAGAAGTGCTTAGTGCAACCATGAACACTGAAGCTTTCTTT.

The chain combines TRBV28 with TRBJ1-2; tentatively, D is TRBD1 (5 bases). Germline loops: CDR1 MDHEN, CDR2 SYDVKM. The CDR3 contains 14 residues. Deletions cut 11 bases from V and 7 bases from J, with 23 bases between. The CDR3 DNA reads TGTGCCGGACGCTCTCCATTTGGGGGGAGTGGCTACACCTTC. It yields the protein CAGRSPFGGSGYTF.

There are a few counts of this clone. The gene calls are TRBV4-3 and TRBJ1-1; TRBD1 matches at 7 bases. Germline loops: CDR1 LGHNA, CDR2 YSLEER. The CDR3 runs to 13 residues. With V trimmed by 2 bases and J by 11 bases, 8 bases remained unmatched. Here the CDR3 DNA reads TGCGCCAGCAGCCAAACCATACAGGGGTTTGCTTTCTTT. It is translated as CASSQTIQGFAFF.

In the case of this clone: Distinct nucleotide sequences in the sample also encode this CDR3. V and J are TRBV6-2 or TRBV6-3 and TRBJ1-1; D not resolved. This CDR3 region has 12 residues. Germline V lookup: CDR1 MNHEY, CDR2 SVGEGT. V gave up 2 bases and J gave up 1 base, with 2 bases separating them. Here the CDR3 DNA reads TGTGCCAGCAGTTACCAGAACACTGAAGCTTTCTTT. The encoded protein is CASSYQNTEAFF.

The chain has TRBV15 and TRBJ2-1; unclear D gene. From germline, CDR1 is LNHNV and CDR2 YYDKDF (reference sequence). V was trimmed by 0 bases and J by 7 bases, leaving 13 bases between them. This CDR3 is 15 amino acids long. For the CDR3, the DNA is TGTGCCACCAGCAGAGATGCCGGGTTCGAGAATGAGCAGTTCTTC. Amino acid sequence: CATSRDAGFENEQFF. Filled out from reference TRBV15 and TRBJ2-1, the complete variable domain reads DAMVIQNPRYQVTQFGKPVTLSCSQTLNHNVMYWYQQKSSQAPKLLFHYYDKDFNNEADTPDNFQSRRPNTSFCFLDIRSPGLGDTAMYLCATSRDAGFENEQFFGPGTRLTVL.

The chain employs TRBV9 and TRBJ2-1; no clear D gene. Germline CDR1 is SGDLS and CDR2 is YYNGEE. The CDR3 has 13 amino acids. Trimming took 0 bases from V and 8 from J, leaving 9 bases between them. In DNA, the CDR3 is TGTGCCAGCAGCGTAGGGTCTAGTGATGAGCAGTTCTTC. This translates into CASSVGSSDEQFF. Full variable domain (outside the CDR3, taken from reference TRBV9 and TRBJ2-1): DSGVTQTPKHLITATGQRVTLRCSPRSGDLSVYWYQQSLDQGLQFLIQYYNGEERAKGNILERFSAQQFPDLHSELNLSSLELGDSALYFCASSVGSSDEQFFGPGTRLTVL.

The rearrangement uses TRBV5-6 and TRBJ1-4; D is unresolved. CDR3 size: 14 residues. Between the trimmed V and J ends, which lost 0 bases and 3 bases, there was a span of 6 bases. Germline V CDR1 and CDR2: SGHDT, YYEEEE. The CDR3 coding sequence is TGTGCCAGCAGCTTGGACAGAGCTAATGAAAAACTGTTTTTT. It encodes CASSLDRANEKLFF.

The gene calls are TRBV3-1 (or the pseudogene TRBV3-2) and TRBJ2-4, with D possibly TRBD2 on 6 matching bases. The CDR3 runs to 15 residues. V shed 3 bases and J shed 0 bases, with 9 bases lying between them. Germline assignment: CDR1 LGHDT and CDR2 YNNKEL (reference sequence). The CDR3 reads CASSQGGEAKNIQYF. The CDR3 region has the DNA TGTGCCAGCAGCCAGGGGGGTGAAGCCAAAAACATTCAGTACTTC.

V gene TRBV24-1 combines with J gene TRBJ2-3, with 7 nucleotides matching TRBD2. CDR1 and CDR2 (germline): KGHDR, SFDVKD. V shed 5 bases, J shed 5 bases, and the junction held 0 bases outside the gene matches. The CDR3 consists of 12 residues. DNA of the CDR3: TGTGCCACCAGTGGGGGGGGAGATACGCAGTATTTT. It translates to CATSGGGDTQYF.

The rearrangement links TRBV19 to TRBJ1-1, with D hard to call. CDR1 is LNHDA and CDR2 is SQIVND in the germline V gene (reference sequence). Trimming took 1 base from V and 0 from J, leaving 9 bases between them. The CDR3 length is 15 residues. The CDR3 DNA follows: TGTGCCAGTAGTATAGGGCTTGATATGAACACTGAAGCTTTCTTT. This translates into CASSIGLDMNTEAFF.

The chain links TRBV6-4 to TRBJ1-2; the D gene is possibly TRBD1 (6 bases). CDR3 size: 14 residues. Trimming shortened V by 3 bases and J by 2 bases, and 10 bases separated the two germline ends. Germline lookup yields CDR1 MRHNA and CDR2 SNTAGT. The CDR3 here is CASSEEGGNYGYTF. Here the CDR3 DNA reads TGTGCCAGCAGTGAGGAAGGGGGAAACTATGGCTACACCTTC.

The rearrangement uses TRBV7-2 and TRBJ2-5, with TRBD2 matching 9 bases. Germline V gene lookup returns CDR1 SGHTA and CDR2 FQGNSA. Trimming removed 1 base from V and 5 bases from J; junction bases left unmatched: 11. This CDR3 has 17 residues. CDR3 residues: CASSLVSLAGMGETQYF. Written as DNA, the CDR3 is TGTGCCAGCAGCTTAGTGTCGCTAGCGGGGATGGGGGAGACCCAGTACTTC.

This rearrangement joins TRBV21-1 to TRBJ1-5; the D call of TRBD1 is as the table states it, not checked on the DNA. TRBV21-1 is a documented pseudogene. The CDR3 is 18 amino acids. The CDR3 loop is CASSKTGSGTISNQPQHF. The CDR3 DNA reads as TGTGCCAGCAGCAAAACAGGATCCGGGACAATAAGCAATCAGCCCCAGCATTTT.

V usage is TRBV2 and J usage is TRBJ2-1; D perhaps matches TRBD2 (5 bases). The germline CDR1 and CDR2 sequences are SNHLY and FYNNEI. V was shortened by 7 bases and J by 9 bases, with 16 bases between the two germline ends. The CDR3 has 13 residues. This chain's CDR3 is CASKVLSEGEQFF. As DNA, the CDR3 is TGTGCCAGCAAGGTTCTCTCAGAGGGTGAGCAGTTCTTC.

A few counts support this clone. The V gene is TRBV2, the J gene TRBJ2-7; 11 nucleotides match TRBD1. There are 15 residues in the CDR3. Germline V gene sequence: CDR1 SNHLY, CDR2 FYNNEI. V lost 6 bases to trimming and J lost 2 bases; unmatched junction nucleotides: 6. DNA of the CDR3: TGTGCCAGCAGACGGCCGGGACAGGGGGCCTACGAGCAGTACTTC. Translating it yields CASRRPGQGAYEQYF.

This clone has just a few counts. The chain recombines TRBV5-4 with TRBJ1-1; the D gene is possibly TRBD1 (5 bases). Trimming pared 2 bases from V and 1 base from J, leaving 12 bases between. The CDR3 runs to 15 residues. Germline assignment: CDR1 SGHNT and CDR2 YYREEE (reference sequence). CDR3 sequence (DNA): TGTGCCAGCAGCTTTAGGTACAGGCCGAACACTGAAGCTTTCTTT. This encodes CASSFRYRPNTEAFF.

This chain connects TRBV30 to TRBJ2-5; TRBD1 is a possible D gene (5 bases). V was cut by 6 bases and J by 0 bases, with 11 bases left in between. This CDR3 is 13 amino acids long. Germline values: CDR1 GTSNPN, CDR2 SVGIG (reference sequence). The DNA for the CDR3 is TGTGCCTGCGTACCAGGGAACCAAGAGACCCAGTACTTC. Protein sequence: CACVPGNQETQYF.

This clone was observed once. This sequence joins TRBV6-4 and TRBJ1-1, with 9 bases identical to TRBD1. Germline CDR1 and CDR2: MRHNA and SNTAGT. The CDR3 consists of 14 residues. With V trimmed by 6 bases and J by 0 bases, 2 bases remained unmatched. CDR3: CASRTGGVNTEAFF. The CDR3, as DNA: TGTGCCAGCAGGACAGGGGGGGTGAACACTGAAGCTTTCTTT.

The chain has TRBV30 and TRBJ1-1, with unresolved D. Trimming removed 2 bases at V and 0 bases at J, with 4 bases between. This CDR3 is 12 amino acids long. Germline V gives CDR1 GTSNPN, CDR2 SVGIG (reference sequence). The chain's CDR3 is CAWSLVNTEAFF. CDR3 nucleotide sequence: TGTGCCTGGAGTCTAGTGAACACTGAAGCTTTCTTT.

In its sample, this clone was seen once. Here the CDR3 reads CASSLFSGQETQYF. Here the CDR3 DNA reads TGTGCCAGCAGTTTGTTTAGCGGCCAAGAGACCCAGTACTTC. The rearrangement links TRBV27 to TRBJ2-5, with D possibly TRBD2 on 6 matching bases. Germline V lookup: CDR1 MNHEY, CDR2 SMNVEV (reference sequence). The CDR3 covers 14 residues. With 3 bases removed from V and 1 base from J, the gap between germline ends came to 9 bases.

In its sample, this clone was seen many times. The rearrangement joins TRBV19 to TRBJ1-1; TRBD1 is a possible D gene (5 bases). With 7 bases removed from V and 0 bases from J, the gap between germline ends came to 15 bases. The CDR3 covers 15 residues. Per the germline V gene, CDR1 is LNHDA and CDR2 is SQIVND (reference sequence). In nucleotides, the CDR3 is TGTGCCAGTACTCTTCAGGGCAAGATGAACACTGAAGCTTTCTTT. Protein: CASTLQGKMNTEAFF.

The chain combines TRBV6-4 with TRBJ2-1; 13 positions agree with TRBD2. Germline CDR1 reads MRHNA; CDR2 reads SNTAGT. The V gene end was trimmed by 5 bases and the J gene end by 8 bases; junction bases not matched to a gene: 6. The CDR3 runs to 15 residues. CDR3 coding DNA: TGTGCCAGCAGTAACGGACTAGCGGGAGCGGATGAGCAGTTCTTC. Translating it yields CASSNGLAGADEQFF.

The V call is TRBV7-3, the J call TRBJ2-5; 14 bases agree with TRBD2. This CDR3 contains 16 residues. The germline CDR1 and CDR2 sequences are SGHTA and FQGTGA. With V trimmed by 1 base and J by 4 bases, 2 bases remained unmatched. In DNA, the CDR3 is TGTGCCAGCAGCTTAAGTGGGACTAGCGGGAGAGAGACCCAGTACTTC. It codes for CASSLSGTSGRETQYF.